The source of this TCR beta chain is a study of identical twins. Study-level findings and limits: Out-of-frame alpha sequences common to twins exhibited a surplus of low generation probability.

Through template switching, a universal primer site was introduced, and the cDNA contained unique molecular identifiers. MiXCR, run by TCRdb on the 5' RACE reads, gives a single entry per CDR3 protein. The sample holds around 500,000 distinct CDR3 sequences; 13% to 15% are singletons and the top ten take about 0.52%. A note on this clonotype: Its antigen is not known.

This CDR3 spans 14 amino acids. Germline assignment: CDR1 LNHDA and CDR2 SQIVND (reference sequence). V lost 5 bases, J lost 5 bases, and 15 bases lay in between. These data also featured in a second study, about yellow fever vaccine responses in identical twins.

Source material: CD4+ T cells sorted from blood. The chain recombines TRBV19 with TRBJ1-2; D might be TRBD1 (5 bases). This receptor was taken from a woman younger than 35 in good health. CDR3 sequence reads: CASSPAGRSYGYTF. The CDR3 DNA sequence: TGTGCCAGTAGTCCAGCGGGACGGAGTTATGGCTACACCTTC.